This entry concerns a single TCR beta chain. Profiled with immunoSEQ multiplex PCR; TCRdb holds only in-frame clones, not every one. The table records 200,000 to 300,000 clones, approximately 85% of them present only once. Donors were grouped by their self-reported clinical history. These data come from a study of blood T cell repertoires in COVID-19. V dropped 5 bases and J dropped 7; count of bases not matched to a gene: 7. CDR3 length: 14 residues. Per germline, CDR1 SNHLY and CDR2 FYNNEI. Input material: PBMCs or T cells enriched from blood (not recorded which). The TCR originated in a woman between 50 and 59 years old who had recovered from COVID-19. The rearrangement uses TRBV2 and TRBJ1-4, with TRBD1 matching 7 bases. The CDR3 reads CASSRQGVTEKLFF. The CDR3 nucleotides are TGTGCCAGCAGTCGACAGGGAGTCACTGAAAAACTGTTTTTT.